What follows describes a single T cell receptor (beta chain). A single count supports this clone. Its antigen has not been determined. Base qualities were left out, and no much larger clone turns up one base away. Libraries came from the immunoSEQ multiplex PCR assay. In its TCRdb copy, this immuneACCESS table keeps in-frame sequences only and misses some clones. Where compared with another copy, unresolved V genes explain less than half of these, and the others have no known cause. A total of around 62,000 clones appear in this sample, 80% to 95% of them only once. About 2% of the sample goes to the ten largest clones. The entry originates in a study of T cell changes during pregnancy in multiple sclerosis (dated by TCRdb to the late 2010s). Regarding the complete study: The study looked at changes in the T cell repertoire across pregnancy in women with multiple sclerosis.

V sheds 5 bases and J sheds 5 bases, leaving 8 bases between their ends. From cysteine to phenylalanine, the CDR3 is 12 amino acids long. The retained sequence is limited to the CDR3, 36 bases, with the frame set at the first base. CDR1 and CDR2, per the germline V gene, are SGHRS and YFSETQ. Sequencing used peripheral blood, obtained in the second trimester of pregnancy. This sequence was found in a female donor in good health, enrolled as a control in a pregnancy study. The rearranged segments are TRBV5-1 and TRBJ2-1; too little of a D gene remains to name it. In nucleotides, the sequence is TGCGCCAGCAGTTTGCTAAACAATGAGCAGTTCTTC. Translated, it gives CASSLLNNEQFF. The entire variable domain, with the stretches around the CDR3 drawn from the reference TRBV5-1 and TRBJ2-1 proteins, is KAGVTQTPRYLIKTRGQQVTLSCSPISGHRSVSWYQQTPGQGLQFLFEYFSETQRNKGNFPGRFSGRQFSNSRSEMNVSTLELGDSALYLCASSLLNNEQFFGPGTRLTVL.